This T cell receptor beta chain is drawn from a study of molecular identifiers for immune sequencing clone quantification. TCRdb called the PCR reads again in MiXCR, with one record for every CDR3 protein. The table records about 500,000 distinct CDR3 sequences, less than 30% of them present only once. This CDR3 region has 15 residues. Germline values: CDR1 DFQATT, CDR2 SNEGSKA (reference sequence). V lost 1 base and J lost 4; bases outside the gene matches: 9. The sample consisted of naive CD8+ T cells from blood, with Jurkat cell RNA spiked in. Subset noted: FACS-sorted CD8+CD4-CCR7+CD45RA+ naive T cells. The TCR sequence derives from a human donor in good health. Some libraries in this study had Jurkat cell RNA spiked in. The chain couples TRBV20-1 to TRBJ1-1; 7 positions agree with TRBD1. CDR3 loop: CSARGIWPGGTEAFF. The DNA of the CDR3 is TGCAGTGCTAGAGGGATTTGGCCAGGGGGCACTGAAGCTTTCTTT.